Listed below are T cell receptor beta chains from one sample, sequenced in a study of Graves' ophthalmopathy and Graves' hyperthyroidism. TCRdb fed the multiplex PCR reads into MiXCR, producing one record per CDR3 protein. The sample lists 600,000 to 700,000 distinct CDR3 sequences; more than 40% were seen once. Sequenced input: peripheral blood. The receptors derive from an adult man with Graves' ophthalmopathy. CDR3s include the opening cysteine and the closing phenylalanine or tryptophan. The D gene is left open where the match is weak.

D,V,CDR3
TRBD2,TRBV2,CASSERRGSTDTQYF
NA,TRBV5-6,CASSLGAAVQHF
NA,TRBV9,CASSAIKGPNDYGYTF
NA,TRBV7-9,CASSFLRGNPQETQYF
NA,TRBV10-3,CASSEQGVGTQYF
NA,TRBV5-4,CASSSTYEQCF
TRBD2,TRBV20-1,CSARDVSGRRETQYF
NA,TRBV29-1,CSVDGGSNYEQYF
NA,TRBV7-9,CASSLGLGPYEQYF
NA,TRBV10-3,CAISTTSTDTQYF
NA,TRBV19,CASSISGNNQPQHF
NA,TRBV7-9,CASSFVWTGSQETQYF
TRBD2,TRBV6-5,CASSSTGLAGGSYEQYF
TRBD1,TRBV6-2/TRBV6-3,CASDREYSYEQYF
NA,TRBV2,CASSRDYSYEQPQHF
NA,TRBV11-2,CASSPGRYTQYF